This T cell receptor beta chain was identified during a study of blood T cells in healthy people across ages. In terms of origin and age, donors were healthy Caucasian individuals from Russia aged about 6 to 100. PCR was performed a second time for roughly 7 to 11 cycles using a sample-barcoded 5' primer and a J-beta primer mix. A 12-random-nucleotide template-switch adaptor tagged each cDNA molecule. Each CDR3 protein gets one entry after TCRdb re-called the 5' RACE reads with MiXCR. The table records about 650,000 distinct CDR3 sequences, roughly 30% of them present only once. There are a few counts of this clonotype. Sequences were obtained from blood. The receptor's source is a woman over 75 in good health.

In DNA form, the CDR3 reads TGTGCCAGCAGAAAGACAGACTATAGCAATCAGCCCCAGCATTTT. Protein product: CASRKTDYSNQPQHF. This chain joins TRBV6-2 or TRBV6-3 and TRBJ1-5, with D perhaps matching TRBD1 (5 bases). This CDR3 is built from 15 residues. Between the trimmed V and J ends, which lost 6 bases and 0 bases, there was a span of 12 bases. The germline V gene has CDR1 MNHEY and CDR2 SVGEGT.